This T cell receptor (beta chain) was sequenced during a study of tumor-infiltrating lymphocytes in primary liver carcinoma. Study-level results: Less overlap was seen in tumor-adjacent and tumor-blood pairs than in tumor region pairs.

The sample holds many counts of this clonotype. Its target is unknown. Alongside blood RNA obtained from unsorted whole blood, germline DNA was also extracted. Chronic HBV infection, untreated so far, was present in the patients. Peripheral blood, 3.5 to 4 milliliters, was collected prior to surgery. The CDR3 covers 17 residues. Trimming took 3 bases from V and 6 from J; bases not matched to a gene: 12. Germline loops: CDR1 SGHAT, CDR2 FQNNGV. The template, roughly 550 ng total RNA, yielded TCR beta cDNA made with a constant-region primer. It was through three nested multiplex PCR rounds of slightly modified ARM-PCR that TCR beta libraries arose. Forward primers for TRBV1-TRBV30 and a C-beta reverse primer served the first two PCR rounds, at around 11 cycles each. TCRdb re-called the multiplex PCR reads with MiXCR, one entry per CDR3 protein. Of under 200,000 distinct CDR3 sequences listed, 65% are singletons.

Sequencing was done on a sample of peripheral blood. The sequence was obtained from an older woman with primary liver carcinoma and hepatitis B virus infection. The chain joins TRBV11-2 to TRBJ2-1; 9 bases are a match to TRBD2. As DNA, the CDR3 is TGTGCCAGCAGCTTGTTCGGACCGGGACTAGCTCGCAATGAGCAGTTCTTC. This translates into CASSLFGPGLARNEQFF.